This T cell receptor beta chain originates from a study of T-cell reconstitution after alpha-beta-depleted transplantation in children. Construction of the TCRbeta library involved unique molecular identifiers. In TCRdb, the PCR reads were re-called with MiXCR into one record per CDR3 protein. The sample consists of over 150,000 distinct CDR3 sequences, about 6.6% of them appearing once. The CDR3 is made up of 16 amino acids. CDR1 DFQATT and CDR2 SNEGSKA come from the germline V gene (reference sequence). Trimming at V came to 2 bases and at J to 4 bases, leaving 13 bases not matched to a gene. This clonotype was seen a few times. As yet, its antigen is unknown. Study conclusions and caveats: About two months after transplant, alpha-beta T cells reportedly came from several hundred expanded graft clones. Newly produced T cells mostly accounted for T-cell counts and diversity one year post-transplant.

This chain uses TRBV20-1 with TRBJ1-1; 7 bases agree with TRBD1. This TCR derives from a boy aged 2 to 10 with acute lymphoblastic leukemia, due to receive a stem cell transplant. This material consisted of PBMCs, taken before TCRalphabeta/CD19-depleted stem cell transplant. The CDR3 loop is CSARTDFTGVSTEAFF. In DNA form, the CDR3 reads TGCAGTGCTAGAACCGACTTCACAGGGGTGAGCACTGAAGCTTTCTTT.